What follows are 29 T cell receptor beta chains derived from one specimen sequenced in a study of blood T cell repertoires in COVID-19. TCRdb's copy holds only in-frame clones and misses some; the assay was immunoSEQ multiplex PCR. Of 70,000 or so clones listed, roughly 87% are singletons. Sequencing input: peripheral blood. Receptors originate from a man older than 75 with acute or convalescent COVID-19.

The chain carries TRBV30 and TRBJ1-4; no reliable D call. Germline V gene sequence: CDR1 GTSNPN, CDR2 SVGIG (reference sequence). The CDR3 runs to 14 residues. With 0 bases removed from V and 3 bases from J, the gap between germline ends came to 8 bases. The CDR3: CAWSVESANEKLFF. CDR3 coding DNA: TGTGCCTGGAGTGTAGAGTCGGCTAATGAAAAACTGTTTTTT.

The genes are TRBV4-3 and TRBJ1-4; 12 nucleotides align to TRBD1. Germline values: CDR1 LGHNA, CDR2 YSLEER. The CDR3 contains 17 residues. Germline trimming cut 4 bases from V and 10 bases from J; bases unmatched to any gene: 13. Here the CDR3 reads CASSPSGTGGGVGKLFF. The CDR3 DNA reads TGCGCCAGCAGCCCCTCCGGGACAGGGGGCGGGGTCGGAAAACTGTTTTTT.

The CDR3 DNA follows: TGTGCCAGCAGCCGCTCTGGGACAGGGACCGAGACCCAGTACTTC. Amino acids: CASSRSGTGTETQYF. The chain recombines TRBV6-6 with TRBJ2-5, with 9 bases lining up with TRBD1. With 6 bases clipped from V and 5 bases from J, the junction kept 10 bases outside the gene matches. The CDR3 runs to 15 residues. Germline V gene sequence: CDR1 MNHNY, CDR2 SVGAGI (reference sequence).

The rearrangement joins TRBV7-9 to TRBJ1-2; TRBD1 matches at 8 bases. Looked up from germline, CDR1 is SEHNR and CDR2 is FQNEAQ (reference sequence). This CDR3 comprises 14 residues. Germline trimming cut 1 base from V and 3 bases from J; bases unmatched to any gene: 1. The CDR3 sequence: CASSLVTGDYGYTF. The CDR3 DNA reads TGTGCCAGCAGCTTAGTGACAGGGGACTATGGCTACACCTTC.

The V and J genes are TRBV30 and TRBJ2-7; 7 bases map to TRBD1. This CDR3 is 15 amino acids long. Losses at the gene ends were 3 bases for V and 6 bases for J; bases not matched to a gene: 14. Per germline, CDR1 GTSNPN and CDR2 SVGIG (reference sequence). The CDR3 reads CAWRVPDRVGGEQYF. DNA of the CDR3: TGTGCCTGGAGGGTCCCCGACAGGGTAGGGGGCGAGCAGTACTTC.

This chain links TRBV7-2 with TRBJ2-1; D possibly corresponds to TRBD1 (6 bases). Germline V gene sequence: CDR1 SGHTA, CDR2 FQGNSA. V lost 2 bases and J lost 4, with 12 bases in between. This CDR3 comprises 15 residues. The CDR3: CASSLRQAAYNEQFF. The CDR3 DNA reads TGTGCCAGCAGCTTACGACAGGCAGCTTACAATGAGCAGTTCTTC.

This clone has more than one count but fewer than ten. J is TRBJ1-2 and V is TRBV2; D ambiguous. Germline V CDR1 and CDR2: SNHLY, FYNNEI. Trimming left V 8 bases short and J 1 base short, with 14 bases between. This CDR3 region has 14 residues. The CDR3 loop reads CASGRSLFNYGYTF. CDR3 coding DNA: TGTGCCAGCGGGAGAAGTTTATTTAACTATGGCTACACCTTC.

The V call is TRBV5-4, the J call TRBJ2-3; a possible D gene is TRBD2 (6 bases). CDR1 is SGHNT and CDR2 is YYREEE in the germline V gene (reference sequence). V was trimmed by 4 bases and J by 6 bases, leaving 9 bases between them. The CDR3 has 12 amino acids. DNA of the CDR3: TGTGCCAGCAGCCCGGAGGGCGATACGCAGTATTTT. Translating gives CASSPEGDTQYF.

This clone came up once. The V and J genes are TRBV9 and TRBJ1-6, with D maybe TRBD1 (5 bases). CDR3 length: 16 amino acids. Germline lookup yields CDR1 SGDLS and CDR2 YYNGEE. The germline V and J ends were trimmed by 0 bases and 5 bases, with 12 bases remaining between them. In DNA, the CDR3 is TGTGCCAGCAGCGTAGCTCCAACGGGGGATAATTCACCCCTCCACTTT. Its translation is CASSVAPTGDNSPLHF.

This clone was detected a few times. V is TRBV2 and J is TRBJ1-4; 7 nucleotides match TRBD1. Germline loops: CDR1 SNHLY, CDR2 FYNNEI. Unmatched junction bases numbered 7, after V lost 4 bases and J lost 5 bases. The CDR3 length is 15 residues. The CDR3 DNA reads TGTGCCAGCAGTGCAGTACAGGGGTGGAATGAAAAACTGTTTTTT. Protein sequence: CASSAVQGWNEKLFF.

V is TRBV7-2 and J is TRBJ2-1, with D perhaps matching TRBD2 (6 bases). V was cut by 5 bases and J by 12 bases, with 17 bases left in between. CDR1 SGHTA and CDR2 FQGNSA come from the germline V gene. There are 13 residues in the CDR3. This chain's CDR3 is CASSPSRREVQFF. The CDR3 bases are TGTGCCAGCAGCCCTAGCCGGAGGGAGGTGCAGTTCTTC.

This rearrangement joins TRBV9 to TRBJ2-5; 11 nucleotides match TRBD2. This CDR3 comprises 17 residues. Trimming at V came to 3 bases and at J to 0 bases, leaving 7 bases not matched to a gene. The germline V gene encodes CDR1 SGDLS and CDR2 YYNGEE. The CDR3 region has the DNA TGTGCCAGCAGCGCGATGGGACTAGCGGAGAACCAAGAGACCCAGTACTTC. This translates into CASSAMGLAENQETQYF.

There are a few counts of this clone. This rearrangement joins TRBV5-1 to TRBJ1-2; D is unclear. V was shortened by 0 bases and J by 4 bases, with 10 bases between the two germline ends. Germline V gene data show CDR1 as SGHRS and CDR2 as YFSETQ. The CDR3 is made up of 14 amino acids. The CDR3 loop reads CASSLDTSVYGYTF. For the CDR3, the DNA is TGCGCCAGCAGCTTGGACACAAGTGTCTATGGCTACACCTTC.

V usage is TRBV19 and J usage is TRBJ2-3; no clear D. V was trimmed by 6 bases and J by 0 bases, leaving 7 bases between them. Germline V gene data show CDR1 as LNHDA and CDR2 as SQIVND (reference sequence). CDR3 length: 13 amino acids. CDR3 DNA: TGTGCCAGTAGCGAGGCTAGCACAGATACGCAGTATTTT. Protein product: CASSEASTDTQYF. The whole variable domain, remainder taken from reference TRBV19 and TRBJ2-3, is DGGITQSPKYLFRKEGQNVTLSCEQNLNHDAMYWYRQDPGQGLRLIYYSQIVNDFQKGDIAEGYSVSREKKESFPLTVTSAQKNPTAFYLCASSEASTDTQYFGPGTRLTVL.

The V gene is TRBV2, the J gene TRBJ1-1; maybe TRBD1 (5 bases). Germline V CDR1 and CDR2: SNHLY, FYNNEI. Trimming took off 8 bases at V and 8 bases at J, with 15 bases between the two ends. The CDR3 runs to 12 residues. CDR3 coding DNA: TGTGCCAGCGCCCAGGGAGGTGCGGAAGCTTTCTTT. Translating gives CASAQGGAEAFF.

The chain has TRBV27 and TRBJ2-7; a possible D gene is TRBD1 (6 bases). V was trimmed by 4 bases and J by 5 bases, leaving 21 bases between them. Germline values: CDR1 MNHEY, CDR2 SMNVEV (reference sequence). There are 16 residues in the CDR3. The CDR3 coding sequence is TGTGCCAGCAGTTACAAACAGGGTATTATCGGTAACGAGCAGTACTTC. It specifies CASSYKQGIIGNEQYF.

V gene TRBV19 combines with J gene TRBJ2-2; 9 bases agree with TRBD2. The CDR3 spans 14 residues. CDR1 and CDR2 from the germline V gene are LNHDA and SQIVND (reference sequence). Germline trimming cut 9 bases from V and 4 bases from J; bases unmatched to any gene: 6. The CDR3 region has the DNA TGTGCCAGCCTAGCGGGAAGGACCACCGGGGAGCTGTTTTTT. This codes for CASLAGRTTGELFF.

The rearrangement joins TRBV2 to TRBJ1-1; possible D gene TRBD1, 5 bases. The CDR3 contains 12 residues. With 9 bases removed from V and 1 base from J, the gap between germline ends came to 9 bases. Germline lookup yields CDR1 SNHLY and CDR2 FYNNEI. CDR3 region: CARGQTNTEAFF. The CDR3 DNA reads as TGTGCCAGGGGGCAGACGAACACTGAAGCTTTCTTT.

The chain is built from TRBV27 and TRBJ2-5, with 8 positions matching TRBD2. The germline CDR1 and CDR2 sequences are MNHEY and SMNVEV (reference sequence). V trimming: 6 bases; J trimming: 4 bases; junction bases outside the gene matches: 7. The CDR3 is 14 amino acids. CDR3 in DNA: TGTGCCAGCAGGCCAGCGGGACTAGGAGAGACCCAGTACTTC. Translation: CASRPAGLGETQYF.

The V gene is TRBV2, the J gene TRBJ1-2; 8 nucleotides match TRBD1. Germline trimming cut 2 bases from V and 8 bases from J; bases unmatched to any gene: 10. The V gene's germline CDR1 is SNHLY and CDR2 FYNNEI. The CDR3 is made up of 15 amino acids. CDR3 in DNA: TGTGCCAGCAGTGAACGAGTCAGGGGGCCGGAGGGCTACACCTTC. Amino acids: CASSERVRGPEGYTF.

The rearrangement links TRBV30 to TRBJ1-5, with D unresolved. Germline V gives CDR1 GTSNPN, CDR2 SVGIG (reference sequence). This CDR3 has 13 residues. Trimming removed 1 base from V and 0 bases from J, with 4 bases in between. In DNA, the CDR3 is TGTGCCTGGAGTGGACATAGCAATCAGCCCCAGCATTTT. It translates to CAWSGHSNQPQHF.

J is TRBJ1-2 and V is TRBV7-2; D not resolved. The CDR3 has 14 residues. Germline loops: CDR1 SGHTA, CDR2 FQGNSA. The V end was cut by 3 bases, the J end by 2 bases, with 10 bases between. CDR3 sequence: CASSFSTGNYGYTF. The CDR3 region has the DNA TGTGCCAGCAGCTTCTCGACGGGAAACTATGGCTACACCTTC.

The chain carries TRBV27 and TRBJ2-1; D is unclear. The germline CDR1 and CDR2 sequences are MNHEY and SMNVEV (reference sequence). Trimming shortened V by 6 bases and J by 6 bases, and 18 bases separated the two germline ends. The CDR3 consists of 15 residues. In DNA form, the CDR3 reads TGTGCCAGCAGCCCTAGTTGGATAGGAAGCAATGAGCAGTTCTTC. It is translated as CASSPSWIGSNEQFF.

This chain connects TRBV7-2 to TRBJ1-2; 7 bases line up with TRBD1. The CDR3 is 14 amino acids. With V trimmed by 2 bases and J by 6 bases, 6 bases remained unmatched. Per germline, CDR1 SGHTA and CDR2 FQGNSA. CDR3 region: CASSLRDRGDGYTF. The CDR3 DNA reads TGTGCCAGCAGCTTAAGGGACAGAGGCGATGGCTACACCTTC.

The V and J genes are TRBV3-1 (or the pseudogene TRBV3-2) and TRBJ2-5, with 14 bases lining up with TRBD2. From germline, CDR1 is LGHDT and CDR2 YNNKEL (reference sequence). The CDR3 has 16 residues. Germline trimming cut 10 bases from V and 5 bases from J; bases unmatched to any gene: 12. In nucleotides, the CDR3 is TGTGCCACCGGGACTAGCGGGAGTCGGGCGAAGGAGACCCAGTACTTC. As protein: CATGTSGSRAKETQYF.

This chain joins TRBV15 and TRBJ2-1; TRBD2 aligns across 7 bases. The CDR3 contains 14 residues. CDR1 is LNHNV and CDR2 is YYDKDF in the germline V gene (reference sequence). With V trimmed by 6 bases and J by 7 bases, 9 bases remained unmatched. Here the CDR3 reads CATREAGMVNEQFF. The CDR3 bases are TGTGCCACCAGAGAAGCGGGAATGGTTAATGAGCAGTTCTTC.

CDR3 coding DNA: TGTGCCATCAAGGGGACTTACACCTACAATGAGCAGTTCTTC. Protein sequence: CAIKGTYTYNEQFF. The J gene is TRBJ2-1, the V gene TRBV10-3, with D tentatively TRBD2 (6 bases). The CDR3 has 14 residues. CDR1 ENHRY and CDR2 SYGVKD come from the germline V gene. Trimming took off 7 bases at V and 2 bases at J, with 12 bases between the two ends.

In nucleotides, the CDR3 is TGTGCCAGTAGTAACGCAGGGGGCTCCTACGAGCAGTACTTC. Amino acid sequence: CASSNAGGSYEQYF. This sequence joins TRBV19 and TRBJ2-7; 7 bases align to TRBD1. CDR1 is LNHDA, CDR2 SQIVND, per germline (reference sequence). This CDR3 is built from 14 residues. The ends lost 4 bases at V and 0 bases at J; junction bases unmatched: 3.

J is TRBJ1-1 and V is TRBV21-1; the D segment call TRBD1 is taken from the table without a DNA check. TRBV21-1 is a pseudogene. CDR3 length: 14 residues. The DNA of the CDR3 is TGTGCCAGCAGCGCTAGGACAGGGAACACTGAAGCTTTCTTT. As protein: CASSARTGNTEAFF.